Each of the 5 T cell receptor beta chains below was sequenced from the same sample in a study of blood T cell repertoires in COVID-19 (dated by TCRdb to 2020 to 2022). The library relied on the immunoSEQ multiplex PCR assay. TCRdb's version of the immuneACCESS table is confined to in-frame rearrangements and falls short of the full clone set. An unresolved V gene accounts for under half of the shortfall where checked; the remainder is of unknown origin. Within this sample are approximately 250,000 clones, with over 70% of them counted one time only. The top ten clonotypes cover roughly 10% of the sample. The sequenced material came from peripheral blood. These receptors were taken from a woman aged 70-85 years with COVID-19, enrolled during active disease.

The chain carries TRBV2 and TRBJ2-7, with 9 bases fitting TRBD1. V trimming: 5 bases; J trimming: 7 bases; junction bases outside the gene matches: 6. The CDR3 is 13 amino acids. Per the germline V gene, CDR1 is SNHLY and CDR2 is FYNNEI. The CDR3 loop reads CASSSGTGREQYF. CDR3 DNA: TGTGCCAGCAGTTCCGGGACAGGGAGAGAGCAGTACTTC.

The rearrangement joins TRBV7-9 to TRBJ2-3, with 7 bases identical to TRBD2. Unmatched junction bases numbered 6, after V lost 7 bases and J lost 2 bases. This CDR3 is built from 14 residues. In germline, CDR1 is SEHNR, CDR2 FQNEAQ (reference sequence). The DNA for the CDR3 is TGTGCCAGCAACCCGGGAGGTAACACAGATACGCAGTATTTT. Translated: CASNPGGNTDTQYF. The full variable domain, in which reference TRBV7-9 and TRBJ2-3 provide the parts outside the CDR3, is DTGVSQNPRHKITKRGQNVTFRCDPISEHNRLYWYRQTLGQGPEFLTYFQNEAQLEKSRLLSDRFSAERPKGSFSTLEIQRTEQGDSAMYLCASNPGGNTDTQYFGPGTRLTVL.

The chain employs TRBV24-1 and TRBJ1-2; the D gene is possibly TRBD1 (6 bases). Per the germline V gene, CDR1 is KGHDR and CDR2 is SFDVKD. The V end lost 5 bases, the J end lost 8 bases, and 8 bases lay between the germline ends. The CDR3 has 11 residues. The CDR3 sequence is CATSGGQGYTF. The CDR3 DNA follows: TGTGCCACCAGTGGGGGACAAGGCTACACCTTC.

CDR3 in amino acids: CAWLNRDRDMFGGYTF. CDR3 nucleotides: TGTGCCTGGCTTAACCGGGACAGGGACATGTTTGGTGGCTACACCTTC. The chain carries TRBV30 and TRBJ1-2; 9 bases line up with TRBD1. After removal of 5 bases from V and 7 bases from J, the junction contained 17 bases not matched to a gene. This CDR3 has 16 residues. Germline V gene data show CDR1 as GTSNPN and CDR2 as SVGIG (reference sequence). Together with reference TRBV30 and TRBJ1-2, the CDR3 gives the full variable domain: SQTIHQWPATLVQPVGSPLSLECTVEGTSNPNLYWYRQAAGRGLQLLFYSVGIGQISSEVPQNLSASRPQDRQFILSSKKLLLSDSGFYLCAWLNRDRDMFGGYTFGSGTRLTVV.

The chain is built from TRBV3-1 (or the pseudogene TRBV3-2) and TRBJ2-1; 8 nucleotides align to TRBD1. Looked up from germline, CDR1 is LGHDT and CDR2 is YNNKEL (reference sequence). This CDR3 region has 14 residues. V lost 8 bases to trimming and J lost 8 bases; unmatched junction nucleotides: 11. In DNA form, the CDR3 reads TGTGCCAGCGGAACAGGGGGATGGAGCGATGAGCAGTTCTTC. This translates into CASGTGGWSDEQFF.